The TCR beta chain under discussion was sequenced for a study of T cell repertoires in cytomegalovirus infection. This CDR3 contains 15 residues. CDR1 and CDR2 (germline): SGHTS, YDEGEE. Trimming removed 0 bases at V and 6 bases at J, with 15 bases between. There are a few counts of this clonotype. The antigen is not known. A single record per CDR3 protein comes from TCRdb applying MiXCR to the reads. The data contain approximately 590,000 distinct CDR3 sequences, under 45% of them singletons. Study results and limitations: Dominating the ex vivo response were HLA-C-restricted CMV-specific TCR beta clonotypes.

The material sequenced was cultured PBMCs, taken from culture after CMV antigen stimulation. The receptor's source is a human donor in good health (CMV status not recorded). Some clones in this sample may be carry-over from other donors' samples. The chain couples TRBV5-8 to TRBJ1-2; maybe TRBD1 (6 bases). The CDR3 is CASSLESDSADGYTF. The CDR3 DNA follows: TGTGCCAGCAGCTTGGAATCGGACAGTGCGGATGGCTACACCTTC.